A selection of T cell receptor beta chains follows, all from one sample in a study of blood T cells in healthy people across ages. MiXCR, applied by TCRdb to the 5' RACE reads, yields one record per CDR3 protein. Of approximately 600,000 distinct CDR3 sequences listed, 58% are singletons. The sequencing sample was made of blood. These receptor sequences come from a man aged 55 to 70 in good health. Both conserved end residues are part of each CDR3. The D gene is left open where the match is weak. Rows give clone size only sometimes, using once, few, many, or a class for an expanded clone.

V gene	D gene	clone size	J gene	CDR3 length	CDR3 DNA	CDR3 protein
TRBV28	.	.	TRBJ2-1	13	TGTGCCAGCAGCTCAGGGATACGGGGAAAGCAGTTCTTC	CASSSGIRGKQFF
TRBV11-2	TRBD2	.	TRBJ2-1	16	TGTGCCAGCAGCTTTGGGGTCCTAGCGGGGGCCAATGAGCAGTTCTTC	CASSFGVLAGANEQFF
TRBV9	.	.	TRBJ1-2	13	TGTGCCAGCAGCGTAGCAACAGCCTATGGCTACACCTTC	CASSVATAYGYTF
TRBV12-3/TRBV12-4	.	few	TRBJ2-3	15	TGTGCCAGCAGTTTAATATCGAGTAGTTCCGATACGCAGTATTTT	CASSLISSSSDTQYF
TRBV6-1	TRBD2	.	TRBJ2-7	13	TGTGCCAGCAGTGAGGGGGGGATGTACGAGCAGTACTTC	CASSEGGMYEQYF
TRBV20-1	.	.	TRBJ2-5	14	TGCAGTGCGCAAATTATAAGGGCCTACAATGAGCAGTACTTC	CSAQIIRAYNEQYF
TRBV13	.	.	TRBJ1-4	14	TGTGCCAGCAGCTTAAGGCTTCCTAATGAAAAACTGTTTTTT	CASSLRLPNEKLFF
TRBV18	TRBD1	.	TRBJ1-1	14	TGTGCCAGCTCACTCCGGACAGGGGTAGCTGAAGCTTTCTTT	CASSLRTGVAEAFF
TRBV7-9	.	.	TRBJ2-3	14	TGTGCCAGCAGCCCGCACCGGGACCAAGATACGCAGTATTTT	CASSPHRDQDTQYF
TRBV15	.	.	TRBJ2-7	15	TGTGCCACCAGCACGGAGCCGGTTGGGTCATACGAGCAGTACTTC	CATSTEPVGSYEQYF
TRBV18	.	.	TRBJ2-1	13	TGTGCCAGCTCACCACCGGTTGCCGACAGACCGTTCTTC	CASSPPVADRPFF
TRBV29-1	.	.	TRBJ2-7	12	TGCAGCGGTGTTTCAGAGTCCTACGAGCAGTACTTC	CSGVSESYEQYF
TRBV6-5	.	.	TRBJ2-1	11	TGTGCCAGCAGTGTCTCGGATGAGCAGTTCTTC	CASSVSDEQFF
TRBV9	TRBD1	few	TRBJ2-5	17	TGTGCCAGCAGCGTAGGGTCCGGGACAGATGGACAAGAGACCCAGTACTTC	CASSVGSGTDGQETQYF
TRBV20-1	.	.	TRBJ1-5	12	TGCAGTGTGGGTAGGTTCAATCAGCCCCAGCATTTT	CSVGRFNQPQHF
TRBV29-1	TRBD1	few	TRBJ1-1	14	TGCAGCGTTAAAAACAGGGGGGTAGACACTGAAGCTTTCTTT	CSVKNRGVDTEAFF
TRBV9	.	once	TRBJ2-1	15	TGTGCCAGCAGCGTAGGGACTACCCTCCTCCATGAGCAGTTCTTC	CASSVGTTLLHEQFF
TRBV10-3	.	.	TRBJ2-5	14	TGTGCCATCAGGGGGGACCGATTCCAAGAGACCCAGTACTTC	CAIRGDRFQETQYF
TRBV5-5	.	.	TRBJ1-2	15	TGTGCCAGCAGCCATCAGCCCACCGGGCCCTATGGCTACACCTTC	CASSHQPTGPYGYTF
TRBV20-1	.	.	TRBJ1-2	12	TGCAGCGCCCTGGCACCTCCCTATGGCTACACCTTC	CSALAPPYGYTF
TRBV25-1	.	.	TRBJ1-6	13	TGTGCCAGCAGTGCGCAGGGGTGGCGACCCCTCCACTTT	CASSAQGWRPLHF
TRBV12-3/TRBV12-4	.	.	TRBJ2-7	15	TGTGCCAGCAGCATGGGGGGACTGGCCTCCTACGAGCAGTACTTC	CASSMGGLASYEQYF
TRBV20-1	.	.	TRBJ2-3	15	TGCAGTGCGAAAATTGGATTTCTTAAAATAGATACGCAGTATTTT	CSAKIGFLKIDTQYF
TRBV20-1	TRBD1	.	TRBJ1-2	14	TGCAGTGCCCACGGGACAGGGGGAACCTATGGCTACACCTTC	CSAHGTGGTYGYTF
TRBV20-1	.	few	TRBJ2-5	16	TGCAGTGCTAGAGGCCCCCCCGACAAATTTAACAACCCCCAGTACTTC	CSARGPPDKFNNPQYF
TRBV5-1	.	.	TRBJ1-1	15	TGCGCCAGCAGCCCCGGGCCCCAAGCGAACACTGAAGCTTTCTTT	CASSPGPQANTEAFF
TRBV18	TRBD1	.	TRBJ2-3	14	TGTGCCAGCTCGTCAACAGGGGTCACAGATACGCAGTATTTT	CASSSTGVTDTQYF
TRBV5-1	TRBD2	few	TRBJ2-5	14	TGCGCCAGCAGCTCGGCTAGCGGGGAAGAGACCCAGTACTTC	CASSSASGEETQYF
TRBV7-9	TRBD2	.	TRBJ2-1	14	TGTGCCAGCACCTCTGGGCGGGGGGACAATGAGCAGTTCTTC	CASTSGRGDNEQFF
TRBV12-3/TRBV12-4	TRBD2	.	TRBJ2-3	14	TGTGCCAGCAGCCCTAGGGGTCTAGCGGGGTCGCAGTATTTT	CASSPRGLAGSQYF
TRBV20-1	TRBD2	.	TRBJ2-5	14	TGCAGTGCTAGAGTAGCGGGGGGGAAAGAGACCCAGTACTTC	CSARVAGGKETQYF
TRBV20-1	TRBD1	.	TRBJ1-2	16	TGCAGTGCTAGTCCCACCCGGGACAGCTCTAACTATGGCTACACCTTC	CSASPTRDSSNYGYTF
TRBV3-1	TRBD1	.	TRBJ2-1	16	TGTGCCAGCAGCCCTCCGGACAGGGGAAATACGAATGAGCAGTTCTTC	CASSPPDRGNTNEQFF
TRBV14	.	.	TRBJ1-5	13	TGTGCCAGCAGCCAAGAAAGTGGAAGCCCCCAGCATTTT	CASSQESGSPQHF
TRBV29-1	.	few	TRBJ1-2	11	TGCAGCGTAGGGGGAGTCGGCGGCTACACCTTC	CSVGGVGGYTF
TRBV7-2	.	.	TRBJ2-1	13	TGTGCCAGCAGCGCGTTTGGGGGCAATGAGCAGTTCTTC	CASSAFGGNEQFF
TRBV5-5	TRBD1	.	TRBJ2-7	14	TGTGCCAGCACCCTGACGGCAGGGGGTTACGAGCAGTACTTC	CASTLTAGGYEQYF
TRBV20-1	.	few	TRBJ1-2	12	TGCAGTGCTAGATGGGGGGCTGGTGGCTACACCTTC	CSARWGAGGYTF
TRBV12-3/TRBV12-4	TRBD1	few	TRBJ2-1	16	TGTGCCAGCAGCCAAACACAGGGGTCCTACCTCAATGAGCAGTTCTTC	CASSQTQGSYLNEQFF
TRBV6-1	.	few	TRBJ2-7	13	TGTGCCAGCAGTGAGCAAGGGTCCTACGAGCAGTACTTC	CASSEQGSYEQYF
TRBV20-1	.	few	TRBJ2-4	14	TGCAGTGCTAGGAGGGGTTTAGCCAAAAACATTCAGTACTTC	CSARRGLAKNIQYF
TRBV7-9	.	.	TRBJ2-3	15	TGTGCCAGCAGCCCATTAGTGGGGGGAGCAGATACGCAGTATTTT	CASSPLVGGADTQYF
TRBV7-2	TRBD2	.	TRBJ2-5	16	TGTGCCAGTAGCTTAGCGTCGGCGGGGGGTGCAGAGACCCAGTACTTC	CASSLASAGGAETQYF